This TCR beta chain was obtained from a study of shared clonotypes between healthy human individuals. As for this clone: Its target is not known.

Germline V lookup: CDR1 LNHDA, CDR2 SQIVND (reference sequence). This CDR3 is 15 amino acids long. V lost 4 bases and J 6 bases, leaving 15 bases between the germline ends. An even split of each subset's genomic DNA across several immunoSEQ plates was performed. TCRdb's copy holds only in-frame clones and misses some; the assay was immunoSEQ multiplex PCR. The data hold roughly 2.5 million clones, with about 92% observed a single time. Study results and limitations: Several donors held approximately 4.5% of naive CD4 clonotypes in common. Represented diversity, genetic and exposure-history alike, was limited by few donors.

All donors were healthy HIV-negative adults lacking recent acute infections or vaccinations. Source material: naive CD4+ T cells sorted from blood. Subset here: CD45RA+ positively selected. The V and J genes are TRBV19 and TRBJ2-2, with TRBD2 as a possible D gene (5 bases). The receptor comes from a man in his late teens or twenties in good health. The CDR3 protein is CASSNFYSGAGELFF. CDR3 nucleotides: TGTGCCAGTAGTAATTTCTACTCCGGGGCCGGGGAGCTGTTTTTT.